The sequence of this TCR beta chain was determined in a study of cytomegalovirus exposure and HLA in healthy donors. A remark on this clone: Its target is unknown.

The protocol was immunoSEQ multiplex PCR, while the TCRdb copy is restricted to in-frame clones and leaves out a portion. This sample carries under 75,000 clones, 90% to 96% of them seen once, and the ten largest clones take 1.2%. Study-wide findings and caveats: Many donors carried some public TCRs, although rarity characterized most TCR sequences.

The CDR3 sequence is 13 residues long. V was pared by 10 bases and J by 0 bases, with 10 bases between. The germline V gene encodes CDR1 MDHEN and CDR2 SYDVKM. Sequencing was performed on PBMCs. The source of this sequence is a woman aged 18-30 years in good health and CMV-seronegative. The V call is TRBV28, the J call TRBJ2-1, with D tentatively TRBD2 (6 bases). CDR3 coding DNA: TGTGCCACCCTAGCGACCTCCTACAATGAGCAGTTCTTC. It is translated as CATLATSYNEQFF.